This T cell receptor beta chain was profiled in a study of blood T cell repertoires in COVID-19. Measured with immunoSEQ multiplex PCR; TCRdb has only the in-frame clones, and not every one. The sample lists about 68,000 clones; about 86% were seen once. Germline lookup yields CDR1 SGDLS and CDR2 YYNGEE. CDR3 length: 16 residues. The ends lost 2 bases at V and 4 bases at J; junction bases unmatched: 6. This clonotype was obtained from an elderly man with COVID-19, enrolled during active disease. The sequencing input was peripheral blood. The chain has TRBV9 and TRBJ2-3; 11 bases match TRBD2. This CDR3 is CASSVRLAGRADTQYF. The CDR3 region has the DNA TGTGCCAGCAGCGTGAGACTAGCGGGGAGGGCAGATACGCAGTATTTT.